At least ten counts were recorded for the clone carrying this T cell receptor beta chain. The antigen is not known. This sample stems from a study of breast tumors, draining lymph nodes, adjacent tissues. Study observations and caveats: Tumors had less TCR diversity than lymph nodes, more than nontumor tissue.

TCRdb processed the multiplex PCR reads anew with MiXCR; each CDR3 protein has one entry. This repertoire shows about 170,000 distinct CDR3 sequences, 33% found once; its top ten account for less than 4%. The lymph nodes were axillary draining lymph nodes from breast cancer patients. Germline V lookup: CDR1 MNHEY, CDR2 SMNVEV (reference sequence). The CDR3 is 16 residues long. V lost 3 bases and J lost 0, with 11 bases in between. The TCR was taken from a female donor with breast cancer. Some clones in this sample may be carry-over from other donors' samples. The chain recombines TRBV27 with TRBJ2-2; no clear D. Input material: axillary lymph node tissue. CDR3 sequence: CASSFRLIANTGELFF. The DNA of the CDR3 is TGTGCCAGCAGTTTCAGGCTTATCGCGAACACCGGGGAGCTGTTTTTT.